The rows below give T cell receptor beta chains drawn from one sample of a study of a mutant IDH1 vaccine in newly diagnosed glioma. These receptors' targets are unknown. Sequenced by immunoSEQ multiplex PCR; TCRdb stores in-frame clones only, minus some. The top ten hold 1.1% to 1.5% of the sample, which has around 54,000 clones, more than 75% seen once. The sequencing used PBMCs, collected from a glioma patient whose treatment included an IDH1 peptide vaccine. Every receptor here comes from a man aged 35-49 years with glioma. The CDR3 runs from the conserved cysteine through the conserved F or W.

TRBV19	CASSISFGSLYKGYEQYF
TRBV2	CASRDSGISYNEQFF
TRBV7-9	CASSGRGFNQPQHF
TRBV9	CASSVEAGKYNEQFF
TRBV11-3	CASSPRGTNTGELFF
TRBV7-9	CASSDRTSGRVEQYF
TRBV11-1	CASSLNQLGNIQYF
TRBV6-5	CASSYGTARSETQYF
TRBV7-8	CASTDSRNQPQHF
TRBV27	CASSTTQNQPQHF
TRBV2	CAAGGQVSTYEQYF
TRBV6-5	CASRSGILSYEQYF
TRBV7-9	CASSLRQGSGNTIYF
TRBV4-3	CASSQEPASNTGELFF
TRBV23-1	CASSQSSSPFGGGMDIQYF